The 14 T cell receptor beta chains in this list originate from one sample, sequenced in a study of control samples from healthy donors and cancer patients (dated by TCRdb to the early 2020s). Library preparation used the immunoSEQ multiplex PCR assay. Held by TCRdb, this immuneACCESS table contains in-frame sequences only and omits some clones. Under half of the omission traces to an unresolved V gene where checked; the cause of the rest is unknown. For this sample there are roughly 76,000 clones; 93% appear just once. Clones ranked in the top ten supply over 1% of the sample. Sequenced input: PBMCs. These receptors came from a woman in her thirties or forties with lung cancer.

V gene TRBV28 combines with J gene TRBJ2-7; 10 nucleotides line up with TRBD1. The germline V gene has CDR1 MDHEN and CDR2 SYDVKM. The length of the CDR3 is 15 residues. Trimming at V came to 4 bases and at J to 4 bases, leaving 7 bases not matched to a gene. For the CDR3, the DNA is TGTGCCAGCAGTTACGCTCGGACAGGGGGGTACGAGCAGTACTTC. Its translation is CASSYARTGGYEQYF. The full variable domain, with the rest looked up from reference TRBV28 and TRBJ2-7, is DVKVTQSSRYLVKRTGEKVFLECVQDMDHENMFWYRQDPGLGLRLIYFSYDVKMKEKGDIPEGYSVSREKKERFSLILESASTNQTSMYLCASSYARTGGYEQYFGPGTRLTVT.

The chain couples TRBV6-5 to TRBJ2-7; TRBD1 is a possible D gene (5 bases). V was clipped by 2 bases and J by 7 bases, with 9 bases between them. The CDR3 is 12 residues long. Germline CDR1 MNHEY, CDR2 SVGAGI. CDR3 protein: CASSYRQKEQYF. In nucleotides, the CDR3 is TGTGCCAGCAGTTACAGACAGAAGGAGCAGTACTTC.

The rearrangement links TRBV19 to TRBJ2-1; D gene unclear. Trimming removed 5 bases from V and 7 bases from J, with 15 bases in between. The CDR3 runs to 14 residues. Per the germline V gene, CDR1 is LNHDA and CDR2 is SQIVND (reference sequence). CDR3 amino acids: CASSPLGSKNEQFF. The DNA of the CDR3 is TGTGCCAGTAGTCCCCTGGGATCGAAAAATGAGCAGTTCTTC.

The CDR3 loop is CASSSGQLATNEKLFF. In nucleotides, the CDR3 is TGTGCCAGCAGCTCCGGACAGCTTGCAACTAATGAAAAACTGTTTTTT. The genes are TRBV11-2 and TRBJ1-4; D possibly corresponds to TRBD1 (6 bases). Deletions cut 4 bases from V and 0 bases from J, with 12 bases between. CDR3 length equals 16 residues. The germline CDR1 and CDR2 sequences are SGHAT and FQNNGV.

This clone was detected only once. The chain's CDR3 is CASSEPQRGPFQETQYF. DNA for the CDR3: TGTGCCAGCAGTGAACCCCAGCGGGGGCCGTTCCAAGAGACCCAGTACTTC. This chain uses TRBV6-1 with TRBJ2-5, with TRBD2 identical over 8 bases. The CDR3 is 17 residues long. The V gene end was trimmed by 2 bases and the J gene end by 1 base; junction bases not matched to a gene: 9. Germline V gene lookup returns CDR1 MNHNS and CDR2 SASEGT.

As DNA, the CDR3 is TGCGCCAGCCGGGGACCGTCTCGGAGTGGCTACACCTTC. It encodes CASRGPSRSGYTF. The chain joins TRBV5-1 to TRBJ1-2; a weak D match, TRBD1 (5 bases). The CDR3 sequence is 13 residues long. The germline gives CDR1 SGHRS, CDR2 YFSETQ. V was cut by 7 bases and J by 7 bases, with 17 bases left in between.

The chain couples TRBV3-1 (or the pseudogene TRBV3-2) to TRBJ1-2, with 9 bases that match TRBD1. Germline V gene data show CDR1 as LGHDT and CDR2 as YNNKEL (reference sequence). With V trimmed by 3 bases and J by 8 bases, 7 bases remained unmatched. The CDR3 length is 14 residues. CDR3 amino acids: CASSQTGGYEGYTF. CDR3 sequence (DNA): TGTGCCAGCAGCCAGACAGGGGGTTATGAGGGCTACACCTTC.

J is TRBJ2-7 and V is TRBV7-2, with a weak D call TRBD2 (6 bases). The CDR3 runs 13 residues. Trimming pared 2 bases from V and 7 bases from J, leaving 12 bases between. From germline, CDR1 is SGHTA and CDR2 FQGNSA. The CDR3 protein is CASSLIGAGEQYF. DNA of the CDR3: TGTGCCAGCAGCTTAATTGGGGCGGGGGAGCAGTACTTC.

This clone appeared a single time. The chain has TRBV7-2 and TRBJ1-2, with 9 bases lining up with TRBD1. The trim removed 1 base at V and 2 bases at J, leaving 5 bases unmatched. This CDR3 has 16 amino acids. Germline CDR1 is SGHTA and CDR2 is FQGNSA. In DNA form, the CDR3 reads TGTGCCAGCAGCTTAGTATGGACAGGGGACAACTATGGCTACACCTTC. Protein sequence: CASSLVWTGDNYGYTF.

CDR3 sequence reads: CASSLSTTRETQYF. The CDR3 DNA reads as TGCGCCAGCAGCTTGAGCACAACCCGGGAGACCCAGTACTTC. This chain uses TRBV5-1 with TRBJ2-5; D not resolved. Germline V CDR1 and CDR2: SGHRS, YFSETQ. V was shortened by 1 base and J by 5 bases, with 12 bases between the two germline ends. The CDR3 sequence is 14 residues long.

The chain has TRBV27 and TRBJ2-7; TRBD1 matches 9 bases. The J segment lost 4 bases and the V segment lost 5 bases, leaving 6 bases of the junction unmatched. This CDR3 has 14 residues. Germline V CDR1 and CDR2: MNHEY, SMNVEV (reference sequence). CDR3 residues: CASSTGQGGYEQYF. The CDR3 region has the DNA TGTGCCAGCAGTACGGGACAGGGAGGTTACGAGCAGTACTTC.

V and J are TRBV5-1 and TRBJ2-7, with 8 bases matching TRBD1. In germline, CDR1 is SGHRS, CDR2 YFSETQ. The CDR3 is 17 residues long. V trimming: 0 bases; J trimming: 0 bases; junction bases outside the gene matches: 8. The CDR3, as DNA: TGCGCCAGCAGCTTGGAGCGTTTGGGGACAGGCTCCTACGAGCAGTACTTC. Protein: CASSLERLGTGSYEQYF.

V is TRBV29-1 and J is TRBJ2-7; weak D call: TRBD1 (6 bases). Deletions cut 7 bases from V and 6 bases from J, with 19 bases between. The CDR3 has 13 residues. The germline V gene encodes CDR1 SQVTM and CDR2 ANQGSEA. This CDR3 reads CSARTHREREQYF. In DNA, the CDR3 is TGCAGCGCGAGAACGCACAGGGAACGCGAGCAGTACTTC.

The genes are TRBV5-1 and TRBJ1-3; no definite D call. CDR3 length: 15 amino acids. V lost 4 bases and J lost 0, with 11 bases in between. Germline V gene lookup returns CDR1 SGHRS and CDR2 YFSETQ. The CDR3, as DNA: TGCGCCAGCAGCGAAGGAACGAGCTCTGGAAACACCATATATTTT. This sequence encodes CASSEGTSSGNTIYF.